This entry describes one T cell receptor (beta chain). The specificity of this receptor is unknown. No base quality information exists; no much larger clone differs at one position. This record belongs to a study of blood T cell repertoires in COVID-19 (dated by TCRdb to the early 2020s). Turning to the overall study: Samples covering the acute and convalescent phases of COVID-19 were provided by collaborators in the United States, Italy and Spain. The prospective study material was composed of cDNA or gDNA derived from T cells, B-cell-depleted T cells, or PBMCs. Subjects who had been exposed to COVID-19, were actively infected with it, or had recovered from it provided the deeply sampled blood TCRbeta repertoires that made up the dataset. The repertoires were made available in a free public database intended to serve as a resource for research on the immune response to SARS-CoV-2. Samples were obtained from the ongoing ImmuneRACE study (first 160 participants) and from 1,254 subjects provided by 6 global collaborators. A de-identified subject ID, COVID-19 status, age in years and sex were almost always included in the sample metadata. Where HLA class I and class II types were available, the types were taken from metadata supplied by the sample provider, not from assay-based typing.

Whole blood was collected in K2EDTA tubes by collaborating institutions according to the institutions' own protocols. For TCRbeta analysis, collaborator samples were shipped as frozen whole blood, as isolated PBMCs, or as DNA extracted from either sample type. What the study reported, not specific to this receptor: The quantity of clinical and demographic metadata differed by source and by participant and was supplied without curation.

V is pared back by 5 bases and J by 7 bases, with 15 bases lying between the germline termini. The germline V gene (reference sequence) supplies CDR1 MNHEY and CDR2 SMNVEV. Inclusive of the bounding cysteine and phenylalanine, the CDR3 is 15 residues long. Just CDR3 DNA is preserved here, 45 bases in frame from base 1. TCRbeta CDR3 regions were amplified from genomic DNA using the immunoSEQ Assay, a bias-controlled multiplex PCR. Per the authors' processing: Nucleated cell counts per sample were estimated from amplification of reference gene primers within the assay. To quantify the absolute abundance of each unique TCRbeta CDR3 rearrangement, sequence reads were collapsed and filtered. Productive Simpson clonality was computed per sample as the square root of Simpson's diversity index over productive rearrangements. As stored in TCRdb, this immuneACCESS dataset retains in-frame rearrangements with V and J assigned. A fraction of the clones does not appear; measured against another copy, unresolved V genes explain less than half of the discrepancy, and the remainder lacks a known reason. That table is the source of V, J and clone size, and D and trimming were worked out from the DNA. In this sample the table shows 200,000 to 250,000 clones, around 84% of which occur a single time. The ten top clones hold roughly 13% of the sample.

This TCR came from a human donor in a cohort sampled during active COVID-19. Sequencing input: peripheral blood. The rearrangement combines TRBV27 with TRBJ1-6; the D gene is possibly TRBD1, with 5 bases matching. The CDR3 here reads CASSHPGLLNSPLHF. At the DNA level, the sequence is TGTGCCAGCAGTCATCCGGGACTGCTCAATTCACCCCTCCACTTT.